A selection of T cell receptor beta chains follows, all from one sample in a study of circulating and synovial CD4+ cells in juvenile arthritis. Measured with immunoSEQ multiplex PCR; TCRdb has only the in-frame clones, and not every one. The sample has 36,000 or so clones; about 94% are singletons. Material for sequencing was CD4+ T cells from blood. Every receptor here comes from a human donor with juvenile idiopathic arthritis. Both conserved end residues are part of each CDR3. The D gene is left open where the match is weak. Size is omitted from some rows. Given values are once, few, many or a class for expanded clones.

TRBJ1-1 TRBV5-6 NA NA CASSLSPGVTNTEAFF TGTGCCAGCAGCTTGAGCCCAGGGGTGACGAACACTGAAGCTTTCTTT
TRBJ2-3 TRBV15 NA NA CATSRAWGTSTDTQYF TGTGCCACCAGCAGAGCGTGGGGGACTAGCACAGATACGCAGTATTTT
TRBJ2-1 TRBV4-3 NA once CASSQGASAYNEQFF TGCGCCAGCAGCCAAGGGGCTAGCGCCTACAATGAGCAGTTCTTC
TRBJ2-5 TRBV9 TRBD2 NA CASSVWGGPETQYF TGTGCCAGCAGCGTATGGGGGGGACCGGAGACCCAGTACTTC
TRBJ2-7 TRBV30 NA once CAWRAAYEQYF TGTGCCTGGAGGGCCGCCTACGAGCAGTACTTC
TRBJ1-3 TRBV6-1 NA NA CASSEAGYPGNTIYF TGTGCCAGCAGCGAAGCCGGGTACCCTGGAAACACCATATATTTT
TRBJ2-2 TRBV19 NA few CASSLSNRVGELFF TGTGCCAGTAGTCTCTCCAACAGGGTCGGGGAGCTGTTTTTT
TRBJ2-7 TRBV29-1 TRBD2 NA CSVGVWLAAYEQYF TGCAGCGTTGGAGTATGGCTAGCGGCCTACGAGCAGTACTTC
TRBJ2-1 TRBV30 NA NA CACAGGYNEQFF TGTGCCTGCGCAGGGGGGTACAATGAGCAGTTCTTC
TRBJ1-2 TRBV5-8 NA NA CASSSKQGFADGYTF TGTGCCAGCAGCTCTAAACAGGGATTTGCAGATGGCTACACCTTC
TRBJ1-1 TRBV7-2 NA NA CASSLQQGGNTEAFF TGTGCCAGCAGCTTACAACAGGGTGGGAACACTGAAGCTTTCTTT
TRBJ1-2 TRBV27 NA NA CASRFGGETHGYTF TGTGCCAGCCGATTCGGGGGGGAAACACATGGCTACACCTTC
TRBJ1-2 TRBV7-2 NA NA CASSPREANYGYTF TGTGCCAGCAGCCCCAGGGAAGCCAACTATGGCTACACCTTC
TRBJ2-2 TRBV7-3 TRBD1 NA CASSPRQGSNTGELFF TGTGCCAGCAGCCCTAGACAGGGGTCGAACACCGGGGAGCTGTTTTTT
TRBJ2-7 TRBV21-1 NA NA CASSKVTLGTSGGVYEQYF TGTGCCAGCAGCAAAGTCACTCTCGGGACTAGCGGGGGGGTTTACGAGCAGTACTTC
TRBJ2-3 TRBV21-1 NA NA CASKTTAGCADTQYF TGTGCCAGCAAGACCACGGCGGGGTGTGCAGATACGCAGTATTTT
TRBJ2-1 TRBV4-3 NA NA CASSQDFPRRTVLSSYNEQFF TGCGCCAGCAGCCAAGATTTTCCCAGACGGACAGTCCTGAGCTCCTACAATGAGCAGTTCTTC
TRBJ2-3 TRBV19 TRBD2 NA CASSLNQLAAFTDTQYF TGTGCCAGTAGCCTCAACCAACTAGCGGCCTTCACAGATACGCAGTATTTT
TRBJ1-2 TRBV18 NA once CASSREVSYGYTF TGTGCCAGCTCACGGGAGGTCTCCTATGGCTACACCTTC
TRBJ1-2 TRBV4-3 NA once CASSQDQRGLNYGYTF TGCGCCAGCAGCCAAGATCAAAGGGGGTTAAACTATGGCTACACCTTC
TRBJ1-1 TRBV7-3 TRBD1 NA CASSRTGGETEAFF TGTGCCAGCAGCCGAACAGGGGGAGAAACTGAAGCTTTCTTT
TRBJ1-1 TRBV18 NA NA CASSPGSNTEAFF TGTGCCAGCTCACCAGGCTCGAACACTGAAGCTTTCTTT
TRBJ2-3 TRBV7-8 NA NA CASSFYRAGTDTQYF TGTGCCAGCAGCTTTTATCGAGCGGGCACAGATACGCAGTATTTT
TRBJ2-3 TRBV28 TRBD2 NA CASSLRGGGLRDTQYF TGTGCCAGCAGTTTACGTGGCGGGGGGCTCAGAGATACGCAGTATTTT
TRBJ1-2 TRBV7-9 NA NA CASSWEGPYGYTF TGTGCCAGCAGCTGGGAGGGCCCCTATGGCTACACCTTC
TRBJ1-4 TRBV5-5 TRBD1 NA CASQPGQGVRNEKLFF TGTGCCAGCCAACCGGGACAGGGCGTTCGGAATGAAAAACTGTTTTTT
TRBJ1-3 TRBV10-3 TRBD1 NA CAISESRQGSGNTIYF TGTGCCATCAGTGAGTCGCGACAGGGATCTGGAAACACCATATATTTT
TRBJ2-2 TRBV6-5 TRBD1 NA CASRGQGASGELFF TGTGCCAGCAGAGGACAGGGGGCTTCCGGGGAGCTGTTTTTT
TRBJ2-2 TRBV30 NA NA CAWSPVSGWTGELFF TGTGCCTGGAGTCCCGTGAGCGGGTGGACCGGGGAGCTGTTTTTT
TRBJ2-7 TRBV6-5 TRBD1 NA CASSRDRGDYEQYF TGTGCCAGCAGCCGAGACAGGGGGGATTACGAGCAGTACTTC
TRBJ1-1 TRBV10-3 NA NA CAISDPSFGGGNTEAFF TGTGCCATCAGTGACCCCTCATTCGGGGGGGGGAACACTGAAGCTTTCTTT
TRBJ2-7 TRBV7-2 NA NA CASSLRAIFGEQYF TGTGCCAGCAGCTTACGAGCGATATTCGGCGAGCAGTACTTC
TRBJ2-5 TRBV7-3 TRBD2 NA CASSSGGPRETQYF TGTGCCAGCAGCTCGGGGGGGCCCAGAGAGACCCAGTACTTC
TRBJ2-5 TRBV19 NA NA CASSIGNQETQYF TGTGCCAGTAGTATAGGTAACCAAGAGACCCAGTACTTC
TRBJ1-2 TRBV29-1 TRBD1 NA CSVEPRGRSYGYTF TGCAGCGTTGAACCCAGGGGGCGCTCCTATGGCTACACCTTC
TRBJ1-1 TRBV5-4 NA NA CASRVSGPTEAFF TGTGCCAGCAGAGTGTCAGGTCCCACTGAAGCTTTCTTT
TRBJ1-2 TRBV4-2 NA NA CASSQDQRAAYGYTF TGTGCCAGCAGCCAAGATCAGAGGGCGGCCTATGGCTACACCTTC
TRBJ1-2 TRBV6-5 TRBD1 NA CASSPQTGDYGYTF TGTGCCAGCAGTCCACAGACAGGGGACTATGGCTACACCTTC
TRBJ1-4 TRBV4-1 TRBD1 NA CASSQDEGGREKLFF TGCGCCAGCAGCCAAGATGAAGGGGGCCGGGAAAAACTGTTTTTT
TRBJ2-2 TRBV5-5 TRBD1 NA CASSTDRGVVGELFF TGTGCCAGCAGCACGGACAGGGGCGTCGTCGGGGAGCTGTTTTTT
TRBJ2-5 TRBV29-1 NA NA CSALEAGETQYF TGCAGTGCCTTAGAGGCAGGGGAGACCCAGTACTTC
TRBJ2-7 TRBV11-2 TRBD1 NA CASSLWGKAGGRSPYEQYF TGTGCCAGCAGCTTATGGGGGAAGGCAGGGGGCAGAAGCCCCTACGAGCAGTACTTC
TRBJ1-6 TRBV15 NA NA CATSRWGGLGFSSPLHF TGTGCCACCAGCAGATGGGGAGGCCTCGGATTCAGTTCACCCCTCCACTTT
TRBJ1-2 TRBV10-3 TRBD1 once CAISERGQGGRGYTF TGTGCCATCAGTGAGAGAGGACAGGGAGGTCGTGGCTACACCTTC
TRBJ2-6 TRBV5-6 TRBD1 few CASSLVGTGGNVLTF TGTGCCAGCAGCTTGGTAGGGACAGGAGGGAACGTCCTGACTTTC
TRBJ2-5 TRBV10-3 NA NA CATGLQETQYF TGTGCCACGGGACTCCAAGAGACCCAGTACTTC
TRBJ1-3 TRBV6-1 NA NA CASSEMAQGNTIYF TGTGCCAGCAGTGAAATGGCACAAGGAAACACCATATATTTT
TRBJ2-7 TRBV5-1 TRBD1 NA CASSPPTGSHEQYF TGCGCCAGCAGCCCACCGACAGGGAGCCACGAGCAGTACTTC
TRBJ1-1 TRBV18 NA NA CASSPGQMNTEAFF TGTGCCAGCTCACCCGGACAAATGAACACTGAAGCTTTCTTT
TRBJ2-7 TRBV5-1 TRBD1 NA CASSSDRGYGSYEQYF TGCGCCAGCAGCTCCGACAGGGGATACGGCTCCTACGAGCAGTACTTC
TRBJ2-3 TRBV7-2 NA NA CASSFDRTDTQYF TGTGCCAGCAGCTTTGACAGGACAGATACGCAGTATTTT
TRBJ1-1 TRBV5-1 NA once CASLGMNTEAFF TGCGCCAGCCTCGGGATGAACACTGAAGCTTTCTTT
TRBJ2-7 TRBV9 TRBD2 NA CASSVGSGALPYEQYF TGTGCCAGCAGCGTAGGGAGCGGGGCCCTTCCCTACGAGCAGTACTTC
TRBJ1-2 TRBV19 TRBD1 NA CASTPIGQAGWGYTF TGTGCCAGTACCCCAATCGGACAGGCTGGCTGGGGCTACACCTTC
TRBJ1-1 TRBV5-4 NA NA CASSLWQGNTEAFF TGTGCCAGCAGCTTGTGGCAGGGAAACACTGAAGCTTTCTTT
TRBJ1-1 TRBV6-5 NA NA CASSRRQNTEAFF TGTGCCAGCAGTCGCAGACAGAACACTGAAGCTTTCTTT
TRBJ1-1 TRBV28 TRBD1 NA CASSLWPGGATEAFF TGTGCCAGCAGTCTATGGCCAGGGGGCGCGACCGAAGCTTTCTTT
TRBJ1-5 TRBV2 NA NA CASREIQWGQPQHF TGTGCCAGCAGGGAAATACAGTGGGGCCAGCCCCAGCATTTT
TRBJ2-1 TRBV19 TRBD2 NA CASSIDGLSGGEFF TGTGCCAGTAGTATAGATGGCCTTAGCGGGGGGGAGTTCTTC